These 9 T cell receptor beta chains were all obtained from the same sample, sequenced in a study of shared clonotypes between healthy human individuals. TCRdb's table, derived via immunoSEQ multiplex PCR, lists solely in-frame clones and lacks some. The sample holds 850,000 to 1,200,000 clones, approximately 72% seen once. The sequenced sample consisted of memory CD4+ T cells sorted from blood. As for subset: CD45RA-negative fraction. Every receptor here comes from a man aged 18 to 30 in good health.

Remarks on this clone: Other DNA sequences in this sample translate to the same CDR3. The chain carries TRBV6-1 and TRBJ2-7; no firm D call. V lost 2 bases and J lost 7, with 6 bases in between. CDR3 length equals 11 residues. Germline V gene lookup returns CDR1 MNHNS and CDR2 SASEGT. The CDR3 bases are TGTGCCAGCAGTGAACCTTATGAGCAGTACTTC. It encodes CASSEPYEQYF.

As for this clone: The sample has other DNA sequences that encode this CDR3 too. The chain employs TRBV30 and TRBJ1-3; no reliable D call. The CDR3 runs 11 residues. The germline V gene encodes CDR1 GTSNPN and CDR2 SVGIG (reference sequence). Trimming shortened V by 2 bases and J by 2 bases, and 1 base separated the two germline ends. CDR3 in DNA: TGTGCCTGGAGTCCTGGAAACACCATATATTTT. It translates to CAWSPGNTIYF.

The V gene is TRBV30, the J gene TRBJ1-3; D is undetermined. Germline-derived CDR1 and CDR2 are GTSNPN and SVGIG (reference sequence). The ends were cut back, 0 bases at V and 1 base at J, with 7 bases in the middle. This CDR3 spans 14 amino acids. The CDR3 DNA reads TGTGCCTGGAGTGTTCACACGTCTGGAAACACCATATATTTT. Translated: CAWSVHTSGNTIYF.

The chain links TRBV2 to TRBJ2-5; D not certain. The CDR3 runs 18 residues. The germline V and J ends were trimmed by 3 bases and 3 bases, with 23 bases remaining between them. From germline, CDR1 is SNHLY and CDR2 FYNNEI. The CDR3 spells CASSEAAGDNYRKETQYF. The CDR3 DNA reads TGTGCCAGCAGTGAGGCCGCCGGAGACAACTATAGGAAAGAGACCCAGTACTTC.

This clone was observed a single time. The chain joins TRBV2 to TRBJ1-5; 9 bases map to TRBD1. V lost 7 bases, J lost 5 bases, and 9 bases stayed unmatched. Germline loops: CDR1 SNHLY, CDR2 FYNNEI. The CDR3 runs 15 residues. CDR3 loop: CASTTDRGEYQPQHF. The CDR3 DNA reads as TGTGCCAGCACCACGGACAGGGGCGAATATCAGCCCCAGCATTTT.

This clone was counted a few times. Additional DNA sequences in this sample encode the identical CDR3. The V call is TRBV6-5, the J call TRBJ2-7; TRBD1 matches 8 bases. V shed 6 bases and J 0 bases; nucleotides not matched to a gene: 4. Germline CDR1 and CDR2: MNHEY and SVGAGI. The CDR3 is 14 residues long. This CDR3 is CASRRGQVSYEQYF. The CDR3, as DNA: TGTGCCAGCAGGCGGGGACAGGTCTCCTACGAGCAGTACTTC.

The chain links TRBV28 to TRBJ2-7; possible D gene TRBD1, 6 bases. The V gene lost 1 base and the J gene lost 0 bases, with 25 bases spanning the gap. The V gene's germline CDR1 is MDHEN and CDR2 SYDVKM. The CDR3 has 20 residues. The CDR3 DNA sequence: TGTGCCAGCAGTTTATCATTAGGAATTTGGGGACAAACCGACTCCTACGAGCAGTACTTC. As protein: CASSLSLGIWGQTDSYEQYF.

The chain uses TRBV18 and TRBJ1-3; D call uncertain. The length of the CDR3 is 16 residues. Germline assignment: CDR1 KGHSH and CDR2 LQKENI. The germline V and J ends were trimmed by 8 bases and 0 bases, with 17 bases remaining between them. The CDR3, as DNA: TGTGCCAGCGAAGCAGGCCTATCGGGCTCTGGAAACACCATATATTTT. Protein: CASEAGLSGSGNTIYF. The variable domain in full, completed from reference TRBV18 and TRBJ1-3, reads NAGVMQNPRHLVRRRGQEARLRCSPMKGHSHVYWYRQLPEEGLKFMVYLQKENIIDESGMPKERFSAEFPKEGPSILRIQQVVRGDSAAYFCASEAGLSGSGNTIYFGEGSWLTVV.

The rearrangement joins TRBV30 to TRBJ2-7; D is perhaps TRBD1 (6 bases). Germline loops: CDR1 GTSNPN, CDR2 SVGIG (reference sequence). The V and J ends lost 4 bases and 2 bases respectively, with 12 bases between them. The CDR3 covers 13 residues. The DNA for the CDR3 is TGTGCCTGGAACTCCAGGGGTCCCTACGAGCAGTACTTC. Amino acid sequence: CAWNSRGPYEQYF.